This is a list of T cell receptor beta chains from one sample in a study of blood T cell repertoires in COVID-19. The assay was immunoSEQ multiplex PCR, and TCRdb's table has in-frame clones only and misses some. The sample records roughly 120,000 clones, 78% being singletons. Material for sequencing was peripheral blood. These receptors were obtained from a man aged 70-80 years with acute or convalescent COVID-19. CDR3s include the opening cysteine and the closing phenylalanine or tryptophan. The D gene is left open where the match is weak. Clone size is shown for a subset of rows, as once, few, many or a class of expanded clone.

CDR3nt: TGCAGTGCTACCGGGGGAGAGACCCAGTACTTC; CDR3aa: CSATGGETQYF; abundance: .; v_gene: TRBV20-1; d_gene: .; j_gene: TRBJ2-5
CDR3nt: TGTGCCAGCAGCAACACCGGGACAGGGTCCTACAATGAGCAGTTCTTC; CDR3aa: CASSNTGTGSYNEQFF; abundance: .; v_gene: TRBV7-2; d_gene: TRBD1; j_gene: TRBJ2-1
CDR3nt: TGTGCCAGCAGCCAACAGGGCGCAACTAATGAAAAACTGTTTTTT; CDR3aa: CASSQQGATNEKLFF; abundance: .; v_gene: TRBV7-2; d_gene: .; j_gene: TRBJ1-4
CDR3nt: TGCGCCAGCAGCCAAGGGGCGACAGGGCTAAATAATTCACCCCTCCACTTT; CDR3aa: CASSQGATGLNNSPLHF; abundance: .; v_gene: TRBV4-3; d_gene: TRBD1; j_gene: TRBJ1-6
CDR3nt: TGTGCCAGCAGCCTACAAGAGACCCAGTACTTC; CDR3aa: CASSLQETQYF; abundance: few; v_gene: TRBV3-1/TRBV3-2; d_gene: .; j_gene: TRBJ2-5
CDR3nt: TGTGCCAGCAGCTTTGGCGGGACCAGCACAGATACGCAGTATTTT; CDR3aa: CASSFGGTSTDTQYF; abundance: .; v_gene: TRBV7-7; d_gene: .; j_gene: TRBJ2-3
CDR3nt: TGTGCCAGCAGCTTAGCCGGTGCCTACGAGCAGTACTTC; CDR3aa: CASSLAGAYEQYF; abundance: .; v_gene: TRBV7-7; d_gene: .; j_gene: TRBJ2-7
CDR3nt: TGTGCCAGCAGTGGATGGCCCACTGAAGCTTTCTTT; CDR3aa: CASSGWPTEAFF; abundance: .; v_gene: TRBV2; d_gene: .; j_gene: TRBJ1-1
CDR3nt: TGTGCTAGTGGTTTGTCTCTTAGCGGGGGGGCCCGGGGCACAGATACGCAGTATTTT; CDR3aa: CASGLSLSGGARGTDTQYF; abundance: .; v_gene: TRBV12-5; d_gene: TRBD2; j_gene: TRBJ2-3
CDR3nt: TGTGCCAGCAGCTTGGCTCGTAGCGGGGGGAGGGATGAGCAGTTCTTC; CDR3aa: CASSLARSGGRDEQFF; abundance: .; v_gene: TRBV5-4; d_gene: TRBD2; j_gene: TRBJ2-1
CDR3nt: TGTGCCAGCAGCCAAGAAATACTAGCGGGGGGCACAGATACGCAGTATTTT; CDR3aa: CASSQEILAGGTDTQYF; abundance: .; v_gene: TRBV3-1/TRBV3-2; d_gene: TRBD2; j_gene: TRBJ2-3
CDR3nt: TGCAGCGTTGCCTTGGGACAATATGGCTACACCTTC; CDR3aa: CSVALGQYGYTF; abundance: .; v_gene: TRBV29-1; d_gene: .; j_gene: TRBJ1-2
CDR3nt: TGTGCCACCGCTGAAGGGGGCATTAACACTGAAGCTTTCTTT; CDR3aa: CATAEGGINTEAFF; abundance: .; v_gene: TRBV10-3; d_gene: TRBD1; j_gene: TRBJ1-1
CDR3nt: TGTGCCAGCAGTCTCCCCCGGACAGTCTATGGCTACACCTTC; CDR3aa: CASSLPRTVYGYTF; abundance: few; v_gene: TRBV6-6; d_gene: .; j_gene: TRBJ1-2
CDR3nt: TGTGCCAGCAGCCAAGATGCGGGCACAGTAACACCCCTCCACTTT; CDR3aa: CASSQDAGTVTPLHF; abundance: few; v_gene: TRBV4-2; d_gene: .; j_gene: TRBJ1-6
CDR3nt: TGTGCCAGCAGCAGACAGACGACAGGGACGGATGAAAAACTGTTTTTT; CDR3aa: CASSRQTTGTDEKLFF; abundance: .; v_gene: TRBV7-2; d_gene: TRBD1; j_gene: TRBJ1-4
CDR3nt: TGTGCCAGCAGCTTATTTAGGACTAGCGGACCCCCGGGGGAGACCCAGTACTTC; CDR3aa: CASSLFRTSGPPGETQYF; abundance: .; v_gene: TRBV11-2; d_gene: TRBD2; j_gene: TRBJ2-5
CDR3nt: TGTGCCACCAGCAGGGGAAAGAGTTCCTACGAGCAGTACTTC; CDR3aa: CATSRGKSSYEQYF; abundance: .; v_gene: TRBV24-1; d_gene: .; j_gene: TRBJ2-7
CDR3nt: TGTGCCAGCACCCAGGGAGGGACCGCGAATCAGCCCCAGCATTTT; CDR3aa: CASTQGGTANQPQHF; abundance: .; v_gene: TRBV7-2; d_gene: .; j_gene: TRBJ1-5
CDR3nt: TGCGCCAGCAGCTTGTTGCAGGGAGGCTCTAACTATGGCTACACCTTC; CDR3aa: CASSLLQGGSNYGYTF; abundance: .; v_gene: TRBV5-1; d_gene: .; j_gene: TRBJ1-2
CDR3nt: TGTGCCAGCAGCTTATATGTGGAGTCTGAAGCTTTCTTT; CDR3aa: CASSLYVESEAFF; abundance: .; v_gene: TRBV7-9; d_gene: .; j_gene: TRBJ1-1
CDR3nt: TGTGCCAGCAGTGCGGCGAGCGTGAAAATCTACAATGAGCAGTTCTTC; CDR3aa: CASSAASVKIYNEQFF; abundance: few; v_gene: TRBV6-1; d_gene: .; j_gene: TRBJ2-1
CDR3nt: TGCGCCAGCAGCCACTCTACAGGGGTCTCCTACAATGAGCAGTTCTTC; CDR3aa: CASSHSTGVSYNEQFF; abundance: .; v_gene: TRBV4-3; d_gene: TRBD1; j_gene: TRBJ2-1
CDR3nt: TGTGCCAGTGAAGGGGAGGGGGAGACCCAGTACTTC; CDR3aa: CASEGEGETQYF; abundance: .; v_gene: TRBV7-9; d_gene: TRBD2; j_gene: TRBJ2-5
CDR3nt: TGTGCCAGCAGCGTAGGACAGCGGGGGGGAGCCTACAATGAGCAGTTCTTC; CDR3aa: CASSVGQRGGAYNEQFF; abundance: .; v_gene: TRBV9; d_gene: TRBD2; j_gene: TRBJ2-1
CDR3nt: TGTGCCAGCAGCGAAGGGGTTAGCGGGGGGTTCACGAACATTCAGTACTTC; CDR3aa: CASSEGVSGGFTNIQYF; abundance: .; v_gene: TRBV3-1/TRBV3-2; d_gene: TRBD2; j_gene: TRBJ2-4
CDR3nt: TGTGCCAGCAGCGTAGGGACGGGAAGATCAGGCACTGAAGCTTTCTTT; CDR3aa: CASSVGTGRSGTEAFF; abundance: .; v_gene: TRBV9; d_gene: .; j_gene: TRBJ1-1
CDR3nt: TGTGCCAGTAGTATAGCAGCGGGGGGCACAGATACGCAGTATTTT; CDR3aa: CASSIAAGGTDTQYF; abundance: .; v_gene: TRBV19; d_gene: TRBD2; j_gene: TRBJ2-3
CDR3nt: TGCGCCAGCAGCCAAAGGGGCGCGGATTCACCCCTCCACTTT; CDR3aa: CASSQRGADSPLHF; abundance: .; v_gene: TRBV4-1; d_gene: .; j_gene: TRBJ1-6
CDR3nt: TGTGCCGGACAGGGCCCCCGACATGGCTACACCTTC; CDR3aa: CAGQGPRHGYTF; abundance: .; v_gene: TRBV2; d_gene: TRBD1; j_gene: TRBJ1-2
CDR3nt: TGTGCCAGCTCACTCCTAGATATAGTGGGTGAGGCTTTCTTT; CDR3aa: CASSLLDIVGEAFF; abundance: .; v_gene: TRBV18; d_gene: .; j_gene: TRBJ1-1
CDR3nt: TGTGCCACCAGGAACAGAGAGAACACTGAAGCTTTCTTT; CDR3aa: CATRNRENTEAFF; abundance: .; v_gene: TRBV24-1; d_gene: .; j_gene: TRBJ1-1